This T cell receptor beta chain stems from a study of Tregs in tolerant kidney transplant recipients. Points from the study as a whole: Biological reproducibility was not directly addressed in this study. Donor-specific Treg expansion exceeded global Treg expansion in tolerant patients, suggesting antigen drive.

TCRdb keeps only in-frame clones here, not all; method: immunoSEQ multiplex PCR. Among 50,000 to 65,000 clones, around 87% were seen once, and the ten largest hold about 4%. Recipients received nonmyeloablative bone marrow transplants from related graft donors, with transient mixed chimerism. Unstimulated Tregs (CD4+CD25+CD127-) and CD4+CD25- non-Tregs were sorted from PBMCs. Points on this clone: The antigen is not known.

The germline gives CDR1 SGHAT, CDR2 FQDESV (reference sequence). Trimming at V came to 5 bases and at J to 7 bases, leaving 22 bases not matched to a gene. This CDR3 contains 19 residues. The origin of this receptor is a human patient who received a combined kidney and bone marrow transplant. Some of the T cells may derive from the graft donor. This sample comprised CD4+ T cells from blood (PBMCs), obtained 6 months after the transplant. The chain uses TRBV11-1 and TRBJ1-2; 10 bases are shared with TRBD1. CDR3 amino acids: CASSPPPSGTGVFKSGYTF. CDR3 DNA: TGTGCCAGCAGCCCACCCCCCTCCGGGACAGGGGTTTTCAAGAGTGGCTACACCTTC.